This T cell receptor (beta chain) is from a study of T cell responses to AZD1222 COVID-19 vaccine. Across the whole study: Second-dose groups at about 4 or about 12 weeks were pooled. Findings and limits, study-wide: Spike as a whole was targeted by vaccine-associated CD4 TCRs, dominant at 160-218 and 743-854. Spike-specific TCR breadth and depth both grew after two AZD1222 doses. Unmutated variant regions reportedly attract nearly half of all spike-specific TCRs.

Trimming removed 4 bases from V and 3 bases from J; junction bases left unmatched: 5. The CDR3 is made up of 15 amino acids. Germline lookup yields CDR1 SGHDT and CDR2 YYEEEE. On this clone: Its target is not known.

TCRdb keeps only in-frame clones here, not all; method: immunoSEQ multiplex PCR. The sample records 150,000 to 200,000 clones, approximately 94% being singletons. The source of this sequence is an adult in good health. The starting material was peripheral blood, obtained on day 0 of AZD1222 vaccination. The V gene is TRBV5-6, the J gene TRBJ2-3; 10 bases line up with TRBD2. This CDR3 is CASSVPSGSTDTQYF. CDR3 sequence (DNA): TGTGCCAGCAGCGTCCCTAGCGGGAGTACAGATACGCAGTATTTT.